This T cell receptor (beta chain) was documented in a study of T cells in Graves' hyperthyroidism and ophthalmopathy (dated by TCRdb to the late 2010s). As for the study more broadly: Peripheral blood samples were taken at the time of initial diagnosis, prior to any treatment. Thyroid tissue and blood T-cell repertoires from more than 5 Graves' hyperthyroidism patients were also compared in the study. The paper describes TCR Vbeta CDR3 sequencing of 130 to 150 peripheral blood samples, made up of approximately 40 ophthalmopathy patients, roughly 72 hyperthyroidism patients and 17 progressor patients. After sampling, hyperthyroidism patients received methimazole starting at 30 mg daily, and ophthalmopathy patients received high-dose intravenous methylprednisolone. Whether ophthalmopathy could be predicted prospectively was tested in an independent validation cohort made up of approximately 19 hyperthyroidism patients plus 17 patients who later progressed to ophthalmopathy. For training and testing, the 80 to 100 patients in the discovery cohort were randomly divided in a 7:3 ratio. A discovery cohort of about 96 patients, 43 with Graves' ophthalmopathy and approximately 55 with stable Graves' hyperthyroidism, was used to find distinguishing TCR V-J signatures.

Stable Graves' hyperthyroidism was defined as no progression to ophthalmopathy during 18 months of follow-up. The hyperthyroidism patients were between 18 and 65 years old and newly diagnosed, with a disease duration of less than 2 months. Exclusion was applied to patients with uncontrolled infections, other autoimmune diseases, pregnancy or lactation. Diagnoses were established on the basis of clinical symptoms, serum thyroxine and TRAb, thyroid ultrasound, and orbital computed tomography. Ficoll-Paque density gradient centrifugation was used to isolate PBMCs from around 10 ml of fresh peripheral blood. Trizol reagent was used to extract total RNA, and RNA quality was then checked on an Agilent 2100 Bioanalyzer. The TCR beta CDR3 regions were amplified from the RNA transcripts. The TCR CDR3 was subjected to a first round of RT-PCR using the HTBI primer set and the Qiagen OneStep RT-PCR kit. A second multiplex PCR round built the libraries, followed by size selection and purification. Paired-end sequencing of the libraries was performed with 100 bp reads on an Illumina HiSeq2000. The original pipeline was this. SOAPnuke was used to process the raw data, throwing out any read that contained adapters or uncalled bases, had a mean Phred below 15, or lacked an exact constant-primer or identifier match. High-quality paired reads were merged using COPE v1.2.5, and each unique nucleotide sequence was defined as a clonotype. MiTCR v1.1 was used to align the clonotypes against IMGT TRBV, TRBD and TRBJ reference segments. Analysis was restricted to V-J combinations with a frequency above 0.0001, which covered just over 98% of repertoires. A TCS score was defined as the ratio of F50 (clonal expansion) to E x V (chaos), with BLOSUM62-based TCRdist applied between CDR3 peptides within each V-J. Welch's t-statistics and random forest reduced 500 to 650 V-J features to 10 to 15, which were used in a naive Bayes classifier (R e1071). Clones were called with MiXCR by TCRdb after fastp trimmed the public reads at Q25, and only in-frame beta chains were retained. Each entry is one CDR3 protein sequence, shown with its most common DNA and genes. The authors' filters were not applied to this entry. The sample table holds 150,000 to 200,000 distinct CDR3 sequences, of which 17% were seen once. The top ten clones comprise roughly 32% of the sample.

General conclusions and limits of the study: Most expanded thyroid clonotypes (frequency above 0.001) were also detected in blood, suggesting blood repertoires may reflect thyroid immune responses. Ophthalmopathy was separated from stable hyperthyroidism by a 13 V-J signature model, with roughly 88% sensitivity and about 81% specificity obtained in cross-validation and 80%/75% obtained in testing. No statistical method was used to set the sample size in advance, and investigators knew the group allocation. During validation, the model predicted progression to ophthalmopathy a median of around 6 months ahead of onset, with just under 71% sensitivity and about 72% specificity.

A remark on this clonotype: The antigen it recognizes is unknown. Per-base quality was not reported, and no clone a single base away is much larger than it.

The sequenced sample was blood. The receptor comes from a woman in her 50s with Graves' hyperthyroidism.

DNA sequence: TGTGCCAGCACACCTTTTGACCGGAATCTAGCTTTCTTT. Protein translation: CASTPFDRNLAFF. This chain is built from TRBV28 and TRBJ1-1; the D gene is not confidently resolved. Taken from the germline V gene, the CDR1 and CDR2 loops are MDHEN and SYDVKM. V is clipped by 7 bases and J by 10 bases, and the sequence between their germline boundaries is 19 bases long. The CDR3 goes from the cysteine to the phenylalanine over 13 residues. Of all the DNA, just the CDR3 is kept, 39 bases in frame from base 1.